What follows are 12 T cell receptor beta chains derived from one specimen sequenced in a study. One entry per CDR3 protein, called by TCRdb with MiXCR from the RT-PCR reads. Among fewer than 800,000 distinct CDR3 sequences listed, approximately 15% were seen once. Sequencing was done on a sample of memory CD4+ T cells from blood. The receptor set was obtained from a female donor in good health, serving as a healthy control.

V and J are TRBV30 and TRBJ2-1; D is possibly TRBD2 (5 bases). The CDR3 extends over 15 amino acids. The V end lost 2 bases, the J end lost 4 bases, and 15 bases lay between the germline ends. CDR1 is GTSNPN and CDR2 is SVGIG in the germline V gene (reference sequence). In DNA, the CDR3 is TGTGCCTGGAGTTGGTCCCGGAGGCCATACAATGAGCAGTTCTTC. Encoded protein: CAWSWSRRPYNEQFF.

This clonotype was found many times. The chain combines TRBV20-1 with TRBJ1-2; D ambiguous. The ends were cut back, 6 bases at V and 2 bases at J, with 16 bases in the middle. This CDR3 is built from 14 residues. CDR1 is DFQATT and CDR2 is SNEGSKA in the germline V gene (reference sequence). DNA for the CDR3: TGCAGTGCCCTACGCGAGACGAGCAACTATGGCTACACCTTC. It encodes CSALRETSNYGYTF.

The rearrangement joins TRBV20-1 to TRBJ2-5; D not certain. The germline V gene encodes CDR1 DFQATT and CDR2 SNEGSKA (reference sequence). The CDR3 length is 12 residues. This CDR3 is CTTPGIPGTQYF. For the CDR3, the DNA is TGCACTACCCCAGGAATTCCAGGGACCCAGTACTTC.

This clonotype showed up many times. The chain uses TRBV7-2 and TRBJ2-7; D may be TRBD1 (5 bases). V was pared by 4 bases and J by 6 bases, with 10 bases between. Looked up from germline, CDR1 is SGHTA and CDR2 is FQGNSA. The CDR3 loop spans 12 amino acids. In DNA form, the CDR3 reads TGTGCCAGCAGCTCCCAGGGTGTCGAGCAGTACTTC. Its protein is CASSSQGVEQYF.

The table lists this clonotype with a few counts. The V gene is TRBV3-1, the J gene TRBJ2-1; 8 nucleotides match TRBD2. The V segment lost 11 bases and the J segment 2 bases; nucleotides outside the gene matches: 5. Germline V gene lookup returns CDR1 LGHDT and CDR2 YNNKEL (reference sequence). CDR3 size: 13 residues. The CDR3 sequence: CAAGREAYNEQFF. The DNA of the CDR3 is TGTGCCGCCGGGCGGGAGGCCTACAATGAGCAGTTCTTC.

This clonotype has ten or more counts. V gene TRBV29-1 combines with J gene TRBJ2-1; 7 bases match TRBD2. CDR1 is SQVTM, CDR2 ANQGSEA, per germline. V gave up 4 bases and J gave up 9 bases; unmatched junction bases: 9. The CDR3 has 13 residues. The CDR3 nucleotides read TGCAGCGTTGGGGAAGGAGGGAGGGTTGAGCAGTTCTTC. Amino acid sequence: CSVGEGGRVEQFF.

For this clonotype: Being one base from a much bigger clone, this may be a read error. The chain combines TRBV27 with TRBJ2-5; the D gene could be TRBD1 or TRBD2 (5 bases each). The germline gives CDR1 MNHEY, CDR2 SMNVEV (reference sequence). The CDR3 contains 15 residues. V lost 7 bases to trimming and J lost 5 bases, with 20 bases between them. The CDR3 here is CASIPPGTDLETQYF. The CDR3 coding sequence is TGTGCCAGCATTCCGCCGGGGACCGACTTGGAGACCCAGTACTTC.

This clonotype was detected ten times or more. The J gene is TRBJ2-3, the V gene TRBV5-1; D unclear. Trimming took 9 bases from V and 1 from J, leaving 12 bases between them. The germline gives CDR1 SGHRS, CDR2 YFSETQ. The CDR3 runs 13 residues. The CDR3 reads CATKLYGTDTQYF. Here the CDR3 DNA reads TGCGCCACCAAACTGTATGGCACAGATACGCAGTATTTT.

This clonotype came up a few times. This rearrangement joins TRBV28 to TRBJ1-1, with D unresolved. CDR1 is MDHEN and CDR2 is SYDVKM in the germline V gene. Trimming removed 5 bases at V and 1 base at J, with 14 bases between. This CDR3 has 15 residues. The CDR3 DNA reads as TGTGCCAGCAGTCCGACCCGGGCTTGGAACACTGAAGCTTTCTTT. Translation gives CASSPTRAWNTEAFF.

This clonotype has a handful of counts. The chain employs TRBV20-1 and TRBJ1-4; D not resolved. V lost 6 bases and J 9 bases, leaving 20 bases between the germline ends. The germline CDR1 and CDR2 sequences are DFQATT and SNEGSKA (reference sequence). This CDR3 is built from 14 residues. The CDR3 bases are TGCAGTGCCCGAGGGTCGGGAGTAGAAAAAAAACTGTTTTTT. The encoded protein is CSARGSGVEKKLFF.

V gene TRBV18 combines with J gene TRBJ1-1, with TRBD1 matching 7 bases. Trimming removed 5 bases from V and 8 bases from J; junction bases left unmatched: 8. The CDR3 length is 13 residues. Germline V CDR1 and CDR2: KGHSH, LQKENI. In DNA form, the CDR3 reads TGTGCCAGCTCAGCGTCAGGGGGTTCCGAAGCTTTCTTT. Protein product: CASSASGGSEAFF.

This clonotype was detected ten times or more. This chain uses TRBV20-1 with TRBJ1-1; D not resolved. This CDR3 has 11 residues. The germline V gene encodes CDR1 DFQATT and CDR2 SNEGSKA (reference sequence). Trimming took off 3 bases at V and 7 bases at J, with 9 bases between the two ends. This CDR3 reads CSASVWGEAFF. CDR3 sequence (DNA): TGCAGTGCTAGTGTGTGGGGTGAAGCTTTCTTT.